The T cell receptor beta chain under discussion was sequenced for a study of cytomegalovirus exposure and HLA in healthy donors. It was with 60 Vbeta and 13 Jbeta primers that the PCR ran. Profiled with immunoSEQ multiplex PCR; TCRdb holds only in-frame clones, not every one. Its listing shows 45,000 to 55,000 clones. The CDR3 runs 15 residues. Germline values: CDR1 SGHAT, CDR2 FQNNGV. V lost 5 bases and J lost 1; bases outside the gene matches: 3. The chain links TRBV11-2 to TRBJ2-7; TRBD2 matches 12 bases. This TCR was sampled from a woman in her 50s in good health and CMV-seropositive. Sequencing was done on a sample of PBMCs. The CDR3 sequence: CASSRLAGESYEQYF. CDR3 nucleotides: TGTGCCAGCAGCCGACTAGCGGGGGAGTCCTACGAGCAGTACTTC.